This T cell receptor (beta chain) originates from a study of control samples from healthy donors and cancer patients (dated by TCRdb to 2018 to 2020). Receptor libraries were prepared by the immunoSEQ multiplex PCR assay. TCRdb took this table from immuneACCESS and kept in-frame rearrangements with V and J called. Such tables lack part of the clones; where checked against another copy, unresolved V genes explain under half of the gap, and the rest is unexplained. This sample is represented by 150,000 to 200,000 clones; 90% to 95% of them were singletons. The ten largest clonotypes hold more than 8% of the sample. Trimmed from V: 4 bases; trimmed from J: 2 bases; junction bases lacking a gene match: 11. The germline V gene specifies SQVTM as CDR1 and ANQGSEA as CDR2. Taken from cysteine to phenylalanine, the CDR3 has 16 residues. Just the 48-base CDR3 DNA is kept, in frame starting at base 1. With regard to this clone: The antigen it recognizes is unknown. No much larger clonotype is one base removed from it; base qualities were not supplied.

Source material: blood. The receptor was isolated from a woman in her thirties or forties in good health. The chain is assembled from TRBV29-1 and TRBJ1-5; 7 junctional bases match TRBD1. DNA sequence: TGCAGCGTTGTAATCGGGACAGCCGATCGCAATCAGCCCCAGCATTTT. This sequence encodes CSVVIGTADRNQPQHF.